The T cell receptor (beta chain) under discussion was sequenced for a study of T cells expressing NK-cell markers. Regarding the study as a whole: In about six donors, dominant CD3+CD56+NKG2C+ clonotypes ranked among the top 10 CD8+ clonotypes.

Each CDR3 protein gets one entry in TCRdb, which reprocessed the 5' RACE reads and gives no DNA. The sample has about 430,000 distinct CDR3 sequences; the top ten hold almost 1.5%. This CDR3 is 16 amino acids long. CDR1 is MGHDK, CDR2 SYGVNS, per germline. Points on this clonotype: Its antigen is unidentified.

The specimen sequenced was blood T cells: a sorted CD56 or NKG2C T cell subset, CD4+ or CD8+ T cells, or bulk PBMC T cells (not recorded which). The V and J genes are TRBV25-1 and TRBJ2-5; no DNA is available, so the TRBD1 call from TCRdb remains unchecked. The clonotype was recovered from a woman aged 45-65 years in good health. The CDR3 here is CASSDGPRVYQETQYF.